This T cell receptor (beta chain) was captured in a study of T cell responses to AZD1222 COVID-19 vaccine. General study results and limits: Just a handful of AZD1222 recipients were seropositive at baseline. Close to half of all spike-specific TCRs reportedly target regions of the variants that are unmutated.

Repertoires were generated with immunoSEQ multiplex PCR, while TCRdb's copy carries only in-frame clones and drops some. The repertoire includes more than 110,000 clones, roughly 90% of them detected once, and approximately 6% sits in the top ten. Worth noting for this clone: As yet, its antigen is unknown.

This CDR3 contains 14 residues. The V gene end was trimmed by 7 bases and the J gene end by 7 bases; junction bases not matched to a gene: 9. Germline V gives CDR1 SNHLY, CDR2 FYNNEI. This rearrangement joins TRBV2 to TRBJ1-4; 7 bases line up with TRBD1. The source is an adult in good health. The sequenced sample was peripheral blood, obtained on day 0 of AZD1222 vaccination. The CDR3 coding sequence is TGTGCCAGCAAGGTCGGGAAGGGGGCTGAAAAACTGTTTTTT. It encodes CASKVGKGAEKLFF.